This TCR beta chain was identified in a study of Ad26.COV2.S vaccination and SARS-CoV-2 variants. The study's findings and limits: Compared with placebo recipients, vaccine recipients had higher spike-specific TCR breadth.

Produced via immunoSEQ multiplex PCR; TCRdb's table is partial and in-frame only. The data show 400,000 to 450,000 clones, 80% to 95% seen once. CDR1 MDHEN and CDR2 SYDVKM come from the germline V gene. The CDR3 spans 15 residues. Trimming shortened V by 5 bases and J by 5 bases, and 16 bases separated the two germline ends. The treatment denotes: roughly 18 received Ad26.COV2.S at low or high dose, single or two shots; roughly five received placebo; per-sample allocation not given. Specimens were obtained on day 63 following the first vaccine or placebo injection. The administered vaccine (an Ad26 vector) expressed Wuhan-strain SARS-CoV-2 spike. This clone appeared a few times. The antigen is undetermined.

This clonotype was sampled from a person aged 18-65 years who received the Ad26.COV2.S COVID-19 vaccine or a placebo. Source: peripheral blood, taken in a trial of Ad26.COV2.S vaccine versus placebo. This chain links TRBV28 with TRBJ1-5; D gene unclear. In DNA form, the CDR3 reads TGTGCCAGCAGTGAACTCGTAGGGAATTATCAGCCCCAGCATTTT. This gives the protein CASSELVGNYQPQHF.